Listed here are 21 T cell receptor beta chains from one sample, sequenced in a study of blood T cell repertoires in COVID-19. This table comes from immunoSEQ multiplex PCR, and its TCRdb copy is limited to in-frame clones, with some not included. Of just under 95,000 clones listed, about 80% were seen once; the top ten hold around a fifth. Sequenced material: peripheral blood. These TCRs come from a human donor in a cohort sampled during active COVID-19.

The CDR3 DNA follows: TGTGCCAGCGAAACCCCAGGGGAGACCCAGTACTTC. This codes for CASETPGETQYF. The chain links TRBV28 to TRBJ2-5, with D perhaps TRBD1 (5 bases). CDR3 length equals 12 residues. Germline V gene sequence: CDR1 MDHEN, CDR2 SYDVKM. V was cut by 8 bases and J by 5 bases, with 12 bases left in between.

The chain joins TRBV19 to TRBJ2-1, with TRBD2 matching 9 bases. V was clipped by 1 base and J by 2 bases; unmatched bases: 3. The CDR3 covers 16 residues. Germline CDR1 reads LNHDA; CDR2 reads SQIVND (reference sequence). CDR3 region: CASSIVAGVTYNEQFF. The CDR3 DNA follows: TGTGCCAGTAGTATAGTAGCGGGAGTTACCTACAATGAGCAGTTCTTC.

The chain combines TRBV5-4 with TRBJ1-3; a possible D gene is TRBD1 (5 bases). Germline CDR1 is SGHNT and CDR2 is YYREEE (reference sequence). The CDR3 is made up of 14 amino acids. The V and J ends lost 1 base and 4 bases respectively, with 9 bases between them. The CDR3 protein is CASSLPGRGNTIYF. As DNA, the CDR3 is TGTGCCAGCAGCTTGCCAGGGAGGGGAAACACCATATATTTT. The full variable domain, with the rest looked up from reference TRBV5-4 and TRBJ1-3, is ETGVTQSPTHLIKTRGQQVTLRCSSQSGHNTVSWYQQALGQGPQFIFQYYREEENGRGNFPPRFSGLQFPNYSSELNVNALELDDSALYLCASSLPGRGNTIYFGEGSWLTVV.

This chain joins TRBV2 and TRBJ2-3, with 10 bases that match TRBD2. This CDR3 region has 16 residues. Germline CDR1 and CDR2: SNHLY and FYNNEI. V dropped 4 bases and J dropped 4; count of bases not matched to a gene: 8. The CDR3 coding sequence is TGTGCCAGCAGTGCTGGGCTAGCGGGAGTGGCAGATACGCAGTATTTT. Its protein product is CASSAGLAGVADTQYF.

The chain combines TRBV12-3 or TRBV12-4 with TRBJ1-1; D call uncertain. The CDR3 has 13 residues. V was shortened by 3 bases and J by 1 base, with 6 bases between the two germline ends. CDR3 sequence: CASSFRRNTEAFF. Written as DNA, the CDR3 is TGTGCCAGCAGTTTTAGGAGGAACACTGAAGCTTTCTTT.

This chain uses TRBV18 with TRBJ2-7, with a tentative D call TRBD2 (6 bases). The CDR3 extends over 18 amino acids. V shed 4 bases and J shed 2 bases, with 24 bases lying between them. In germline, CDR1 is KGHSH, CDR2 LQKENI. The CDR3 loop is CASSRPPHDPRTTYEQYF. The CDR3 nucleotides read TGTGCCAGCTCACGCCCCCCACATGACCCCAGGACTACCTACGAGCAGTACTTC. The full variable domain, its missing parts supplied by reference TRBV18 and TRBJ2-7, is NAGVMQNPRHLVRRRGQEARLRCSPMKGHSHVYWYRQLPEEGLKFMVYLQKENIIDESGMPKERFSAEFPKEGPSILRIQQVVRGDSAAYFCASSRPPHDPRTTYEQYFGPGTRLTVT.

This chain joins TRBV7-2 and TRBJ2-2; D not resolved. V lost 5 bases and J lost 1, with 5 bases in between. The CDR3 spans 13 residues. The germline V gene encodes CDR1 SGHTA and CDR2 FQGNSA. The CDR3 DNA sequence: TGTGCCAGCAGCCCACAGAACACCGGGGAGCTGTTTTTT. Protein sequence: CASSPQNTGELFF.

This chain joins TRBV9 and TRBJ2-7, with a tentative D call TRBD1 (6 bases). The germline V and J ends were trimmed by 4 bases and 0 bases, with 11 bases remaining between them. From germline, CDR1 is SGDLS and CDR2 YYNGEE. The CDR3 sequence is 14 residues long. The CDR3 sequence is CASSQTTGSYEQYF. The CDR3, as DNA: TGTGCCAGCAGCCAAACGACAGGCTCCTACGAGCAGTACTTC.

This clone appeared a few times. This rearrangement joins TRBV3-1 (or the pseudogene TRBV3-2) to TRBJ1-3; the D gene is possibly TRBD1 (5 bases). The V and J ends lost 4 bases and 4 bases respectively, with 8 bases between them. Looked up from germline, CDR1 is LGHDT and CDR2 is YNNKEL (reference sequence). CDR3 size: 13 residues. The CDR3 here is CASSRRQGNTIYF. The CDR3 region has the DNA TGTGCCAGCAGCCGAAGACAGGGAAACACCATATATTTT.

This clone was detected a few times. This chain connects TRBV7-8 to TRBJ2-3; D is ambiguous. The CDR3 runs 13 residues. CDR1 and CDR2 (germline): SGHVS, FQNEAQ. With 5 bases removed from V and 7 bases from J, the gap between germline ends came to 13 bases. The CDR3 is CASSLESGHTQYF. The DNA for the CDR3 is TGTGCCAGCAGCCTCGAGTCAGGTCATACGCAGTATTTT.

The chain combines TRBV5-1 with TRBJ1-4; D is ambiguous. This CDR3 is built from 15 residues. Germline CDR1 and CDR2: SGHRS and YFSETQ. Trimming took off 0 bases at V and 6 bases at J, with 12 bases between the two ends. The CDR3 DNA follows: TGCGCCAGCAGCTTGGTCCGGGGAGGAGATGAAAAACTGTTTTTT. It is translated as CASSLVRGGDEKLFF.

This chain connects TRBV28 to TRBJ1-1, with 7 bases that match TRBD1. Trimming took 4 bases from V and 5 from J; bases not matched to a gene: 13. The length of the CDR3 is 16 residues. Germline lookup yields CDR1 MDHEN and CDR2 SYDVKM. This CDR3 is CASSYGPDRARTEAFF. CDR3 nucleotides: TGTGCCAGCAGTTATGGTCCCGACAGGGCTAGGACTGAAGCTTTCTTT.

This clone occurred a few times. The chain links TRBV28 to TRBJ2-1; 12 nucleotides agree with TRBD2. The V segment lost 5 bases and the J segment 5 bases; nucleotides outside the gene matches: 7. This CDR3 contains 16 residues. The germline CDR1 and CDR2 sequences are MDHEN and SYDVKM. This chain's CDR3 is CASSVGLAGVHNEQFF. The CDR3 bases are TGTGCCAGCAGTGTGGGACTAGCGGGTGTTCACAATGAGCAGTTCTTC.

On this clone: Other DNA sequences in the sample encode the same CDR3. The CDR3 region has the DNA TGTGCCAGCTCACCGGGGAGCCAAGAGACCCAGTACTTC. Protein sequence: CASSPGSQETQYF. V gene TRBV18 combines with J gene TRBJ2-5, with D perhaps TRBD2 (5 bases). The CDR3 has 13 amino acids. Trimming took 3 bases from V and 1 from J, leaving 6 bases between them. Germline V gene data show CDR1 as KGHSH and CDR2 as LQKENI.

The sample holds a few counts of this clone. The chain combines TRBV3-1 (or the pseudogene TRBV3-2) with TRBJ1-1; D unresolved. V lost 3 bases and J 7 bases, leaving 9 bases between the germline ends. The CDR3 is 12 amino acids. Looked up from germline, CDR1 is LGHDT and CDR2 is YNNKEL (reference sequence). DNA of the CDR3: TGTGCCAGCAGCCAGTCAGTAAGTGAAGCTTTCTTT. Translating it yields CASSQSVSEAFF.

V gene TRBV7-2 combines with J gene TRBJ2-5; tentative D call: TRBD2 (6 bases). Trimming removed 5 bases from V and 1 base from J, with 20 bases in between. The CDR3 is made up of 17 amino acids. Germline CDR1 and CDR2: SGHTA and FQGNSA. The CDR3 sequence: CASSPAIPLGGQETQYF. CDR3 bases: TGTGCCAGCAGCCCGGCCATACCCCTCGGGGGCCAAGAGACCCAGTACTTC. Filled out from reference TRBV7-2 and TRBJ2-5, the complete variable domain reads GAGVSQSPSNKVTEKGKDVELRCDPISGHTALYWYRQSLGQGLEFLIYFQGNSAPDKSGLPSDRFSAERTGGSVSTLTIQRTQQEDSAVYLCASSPAIPLGGQETQYFGPGTRLLVL.

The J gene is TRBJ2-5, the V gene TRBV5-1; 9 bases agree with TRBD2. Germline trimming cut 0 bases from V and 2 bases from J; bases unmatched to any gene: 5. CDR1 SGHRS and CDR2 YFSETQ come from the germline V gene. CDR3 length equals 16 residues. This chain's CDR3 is CASSLVGTSRQETQYF. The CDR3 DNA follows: TGCGCCAGCAGCTTGGTCGGGACTAGCAGGCAAGAGACCCAGTACTTC.

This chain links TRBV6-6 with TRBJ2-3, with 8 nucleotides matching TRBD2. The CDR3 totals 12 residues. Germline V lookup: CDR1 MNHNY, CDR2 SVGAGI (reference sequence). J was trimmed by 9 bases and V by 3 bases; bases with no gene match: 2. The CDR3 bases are TGTGCCAGCAGTTATGGCGGGGGGACGCAGTATTTT. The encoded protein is CASSYGGGTQYF.

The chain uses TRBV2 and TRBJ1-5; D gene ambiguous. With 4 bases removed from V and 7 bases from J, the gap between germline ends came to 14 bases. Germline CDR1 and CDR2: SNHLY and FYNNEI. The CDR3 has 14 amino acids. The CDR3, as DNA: TGTGCCAGCAGTGTCTCGGCGGGGAGGCAGCCCCAGCATTTT. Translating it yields CASSVSAGRQPQHF.

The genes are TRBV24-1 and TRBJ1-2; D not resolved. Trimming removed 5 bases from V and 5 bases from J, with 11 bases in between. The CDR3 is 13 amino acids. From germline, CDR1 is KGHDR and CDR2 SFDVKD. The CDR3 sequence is CATSGADRYGYTF. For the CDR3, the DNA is TGTGCCACCAGTGGGGCAGACCGTTATGGCTACACCTTC.

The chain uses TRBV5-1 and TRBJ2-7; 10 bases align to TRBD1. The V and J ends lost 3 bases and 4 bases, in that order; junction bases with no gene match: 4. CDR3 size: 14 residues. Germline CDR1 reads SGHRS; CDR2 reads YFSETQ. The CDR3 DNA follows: TGCGCCAGCAGCTCCGGGACAGGGGCTTACGAGCAGTACTTC. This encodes CASSSGTGAYEQYF.